This record covers a single T cell receptor beta chain. What it binds is not known. Then a second PCR, running roughly 6 to 11 cycles, was carried out with a sample-barcoded 5' primer and a J-beta primer mix. Each CDR3 protein gets one entry after TCRdb re-called the 5' RACE reads with MiXCR. The sample lists under 2,000,000 distinct CDR3 sequences, 40% to 55% occurring once. The source of the sample is a study of blood T cells in healthy people across ages. The study, taken as a whole, reports: Diversity figures derived from one million T cells were judged to underestimate the true value.

This sequence was found in a woman aged 40 to 50 in good health. The sample taken for sequencing was blood.

The CDR3 region has the DNA TGCAGTGCTACTCGGACTAGCGGGGGAAGCAATGAGCAGTTCTTC. This encodes CSATRTSGGSNEQFF. J is TRBJ2-1 and V is TRBV20-1, with 13 bases matching TRBD2. CDR1 and CDR2 from the germline V gene are DFQATT and SNEGSKA (reference sequence). The CDR3 spans 15 residues. Trimming removed 4 bases from V and 6 bases from J; junction bases left unmatched: 6.